One and the same sample provided the 25 T cell receptor beta chains below, sequenced in a study of shared clonotypes between healthy human individuals. TCRdb's copy holds only in-frame clones and misses some; the assay was immunoSEQ multiplex PCR. Of fewer than 2.5 million clones detected, more than 85% appear once; the ten largest clones hold about 0.38%. Sequencing used naive CD4+ T cells from PBMCs. Subset defined: CD45RA+ positively selected. All receptors derive from a man between 18 and 35 years old in good health. Some clones in this sample may be carry-over from other donors' samples.

The chain carries TRBV6-6 and TRBJ1-5, with 8 bases fitting TRBD1. CDR3 length: 14 amino acids. Germline-derived CDR1 and CDR2 are MNHNY and SVGAGI (reference sequence). V gave up 6 bases and J gave up 6 bases; unmatched junction bases: 7. CDR3 protein: CASSLGRGLQPQHF. The DNA for the CDR3 is TGTGCCAGCAGCTTAGGCAGGGGGCTTCAGCCCCAGCATTTT.

The V and J genes are TRBV1 and TRBJ2-7; TRBD1, the table's D call, lacks a check against the DNA. TRBV1 represents a pseudogene. The CDR3 loop spans 14 amino acids. The DNA for the CDR3 is TGCACCAGCAGCCAAGGCCAGGGTTCCTACGAGCAGTACTTC. Amino acid sequence: CTSSQGQGSYEQYF.

As for this clone: This CDR3 is also generated by other DNA sequences in the sample. This chain links TRBV7-2 with TRBJ2-7, with 8 positions matching TRBD1. J lost 3 bases, V lost 0 bases, and 1 base had no gene match. The CDR3 consists of 14 residues. Germline CDR1 reads SGHTA; CDR2 reads FQGNSA. Written as DNA, the CDR3 is TGTGCCAGCAGCTTAGCAACAGGGGGCTACGAGCAGTACTTC. It encodes CASSLATGGYEQYF.

This clone showed up just a few times. V gene TRBV30 combines with J gene TRBJ1-4; a weak D match, TRBD1 (5 bases). CDR3 length equals 12 residues. Trimming took 8 bases from V and 2 from J, leaving 9 bases between them. Germline CDR1 is GTSNPN and CDR2 is SVGIG (reference sequence). CDR3 bases: TGTGCCGGAGGGGTGACTAATGAAAAACTGTTTTTT. Its protein is CAGGVTNEKLFF.

V is TRBV27 and J is TRBJ1-3; 10 bases match TRBD1. The CDR3 totals 13 residues. Germline-derived CDR1 and CDR2 are MNHEY and SMNVEV (reference sequence). V trimming: 8 bases; J trimming: 5 bases; junction bases outside the gene matches: 3. The CDR3 reads CASGQGVRNTIYF. As DNA, the CDR3 is TGTGCCAGCGGACAGGGGGTGAGAAACACCATATATTTT.

V gene TRBV6-1 combines with J gene TRBJ1-2; maybe TRBD1 (5 bases). Germline lookup yields CDR1 MNHNS and CDR2 SASEGT. The CDR3 loop spans 14 amino acids. V lost 6 bases and J 6 bases, leaving 17 bases between the germline ends. In nucleotides, the CDR3 is TGTGCCAGCAGCGGTTGGAACAGGCCGGATGGCTACACCTTC. Translated, it gives CASSGWNRPDGYTF.

In its sample, this clone was seen once. This rearrangement joins TRBV25-1 to TRBJ1-6, with 7 positions matching TRBD1. The CDR3 contains 13 residues. Trimming took 10 bases from V and 9 from J; bases not matched to a gene: 9. Germline lookup yields CDR1 MGHDK and CDR2 SYGVNS. CDR3 in DNA: TGTGCCACCCCCAAGACAGGGTCTTCACCCCTCCACTTT. Translation: CATPKTGSSPLHF. Complete variable domain (other parts from reference TRBV25-1 and TRBJ1-6): EADIYQTPRYLVIGTGKKITLECSQTMGHDKMYWYQQDPGMELHLIHYSYGVNSTEKGDLSSESTVSRIRTEHFPLTLESARPSHTSQYLCATPKTGSSPLHFGNGTRLTVT.

The V call is TRBV18, the J call TRBJ1-1; 8 nucleotides match TRBD1. CDR1 is KGHSH and CDR2 is LQKENI in the germline V gene. The J segment lost 0 bases and the V segment lost 3 bases, leaving 3 bases of the junction unmatched. This CDR3 spans 15 amino acids. CDR3 amino acids: CASSPGQGVNTEAFF. In DNA, the CDR3 is TGTGCCAGCTCACCCGGACAGGGAGTGAACACTGAAGCTTTCTTT.

This clone was seen more than once but under ten times. The chain links TRBV7-3 to TRBJ2-2, with D perhaps TRBD2 (6 bases). Deletions cut 5 bases from V and 1 base from J, with 14 bases between. CDR3 length: 16 residues. Germline V gene lookup returns CDR1 SGHTA and CDR2 FQGTGA. This CDR3 reads CASSPSGLQNTGELFF. The CDR3, as DNA: TGTGCCAGCAGCCCCTCCGGACTACAGAACACCGGGGAGCTGTTTTTT.

Notes on this clone: This sample also contains other DNA sequences that code for the same CDR3. The genes are TRBV6-5 and TRBJ2-2; D is perhaps TRBD2 (6 bases). Looked up from germline, CDR1 is MNHEY and CDR2 is SVGAGI. CDR3 size: 14 residues. Deletions cut 0 bases from V and 6 bases from J, with 8 bases between. The CDR3 reads CASSYSSGAGELFF. The DNA of the CDR3 is TGTGCCAGCAGTTACTCTTCGGGGGCCGGGGAGCTGTTTTTT.

V gene TRBV18 combines with J gene TRBJ2-2, with 13 bases identical to TRBD2. CDR1 is KGHSH and CDR2 is LQKENI in the germline V gene. The CDR3 sequence is 17 residues long. V lost 5 bases and J lost 5; bases outside the gene matches: 8. CDR3 in amino acids: CASSGRTSGRKTGELFF. In nucleotides, the CDR3 is TGTGCCAGCTCAGGTCGGACTAGCGGGAGAAAGACCGGGGAGCTGTTTTTT.

This clone was counted once. The rearrangement links TRBV2 to TRBJ2-7, with 9 nucleotides matching TRBD2. Germline V gene data show CDR1 as SNHLY and CDR2 as FYNNEI. With 6 bases clipped from V and 4 bases from J, the junction kept 13 bases outside the gene matches. The CDR3 contains 16 residues. CDR3: CASSPQRRTSEYEQYF. In DNA form, the CDR3 reads TGTGCCAGCAGCCCCCAGCGGAGGACTAGCGAGTACGAGCAGTACTTC.

Notes on this clone: The same CDR3 is also encoded by other DNA sequences in this sample. This rearrangement joins TRBV29-1 to TRBJ2-1, with TRBD2 matching over 10 bases. This CDR3 contains 12 residues. Germline V CDR1 and CDR2: SQVTM, ANQGSEA. The J segment lost 6 bases and the V segment lost 8 bases, leaving 4 bases of the junction unmatched. DNA for the CDR3: TGCAGCCCTAGGACTAGCGGCAATGAGCAGTTCTTC. Translation gives CSPRTSGNEQFF.

The chain has TRBV11-2 and TRBJ1-1; unclear D gene. Germline assignment: CDR1 SGHAT and CDR2 FQNNGV. There are 13 residues in the CDR3. V dropped 1 base and J dropped 4 bases, with 7 bases sitting between them. CDR3 residues: CASSLGPGTEAFF. The CDR3 DNA reads TGTGCCAGCAGCTTAGGGCCGGGCACTGAAGCTTTCTTT.

This clone was seen only once. V gene TRBV27 combines with J gene TRBJ2-3; TRBD2 agrees at 14 bases. The germline V gene has CDR1 MNHEY and CDR2 SMNVEV (reference sequence). The V gene end was trimmed by 6 bases and the J gene end by 3 bases; junction bases not matched to a gene: 5. This CDR3 has 16 amino acids. CDR3 in amino acids: CASSPGLAGGTDTQYF. In DNA, the CDR3 is TGTGCCAGCAGCCCCGGACTAGCGGGAGGTACAGATACGCAGTATTTT.

The rearrangement uses TRBV10-3 and TRBJ2-7; D not resolved. Trimming took off 0 bases at V and 2 bases at J, with 11 bases between the two ends. CDR1 and CDR2 from the germline V gene are ENHRY and SYGVKD. The CDR3 is made up of 15 amino acids. The CDR3 DNA sequence: TGTGCCATCAGTGAGTCCGAGGTGCCAACCTACGAGCAGTACTTC. The encoded protein is CAISESEVPTYEQYF.

This clone showed up just once. V is TRBV21-1 and J is TRBJ2-7; TRBD2, the table's D call, lacks a check against the DNA. TRBV21-1 is flagged as a pseudogene. The CDR3 is 16 residues long. CDR3 sequence (DNA): TGTGCCAGCAGCAAAGGAAGGTTGGGCGGGCGCTACGAGCAGTACTTC. Translating gives CASSKGRLGGRYEQYF.

The chain links TRBV7-9 to TRBJ2-3, with 11 nucleotides matching TRBD2. Losses at the gene ends were 5 bases for V and 7 bases for J; bases not matched to a gene: 8. CDR1 and CDR2 (germline): SEHNR, FQNEAQ (reference sequence). The length of the CDR3 is 15 residues. CDR3 protein: CASSVLAGVMNTQYF. CDR3 sequence (DNA): TGTGCCAGCAGCGTACTAGCGGGAGTGATGAATACGCAGTATTTT.

This clone was picked up one time. The chain joins TRBV2 to TRBJ2-7; D remains ambiguous. V was pared by 6 bases and J by 2 bases, with 14 bases between. The CDR3 extends over 14 amino acids. The germline V gene has CDR1 SNHLY and CDR2 FYNNEI. CDR3 residues: CASRPGKPPYEQYF. In DNA, the CDR3 is TGTGCCAGCAGACCTGGTAAACCCCCCTACGAGCAGTACTTC.

The V call is TRBV30, the J call TRBJ2-3; 10 bases map to TRBD1. Germline V gene data show CDR1 as GTSNPN and CDR2 as SVGIG (reference sequence). V gave up 5 bases and J gave up 4 bases; unmatched junction bases: 9. This CDR3 spans 15 amino acids. The CDR3 is CAWSAGDRGSDTQYF. CDR3 sequence (DNA): TGTGCCTGGTCTGCGGGGGACAGGGGTTCAGATACGCAGTATTTT.

The chain links TRBV4-1 to TRBJ2-2, with 11 bases fitting TRBD2. CDR1 is MGHRA, CDR2 YSYEKL, per germline. This CDR3 has 17 amino acids. The V segment lost 7 bases and the J segment 7 bases; nucleotides outside the gene matches: 14. In DNA form, the CDR3 reads TGCGCCAGCACGGACAGGGCAGGGACTAGCGGCTTCGGGGAGCTGTTTTTT. It specifies CASTDRAGTSGFGELFF.

This clone was observed once. This sample also contains other DNA sequences that code for the same CDR3. V gene TRBV5-1 combines with J gene TRBJ2-3; D remains unclear. In germline, CDR1 is SGHRS, CDR2 YFSETQ. The CDR3 has 15 amino acids. The V end was cut by 0 bases, the J end by 1 base, with 9 bases between. CDR3 amino acids: CASSLEVLGTDTQYF. The CDR3, as DNA: TGCGCCAGCAGCTTGGAAGTATTAGGCACAGATACGCAGTATTTT.

The chain has TRBV28 and TRBJ2-7; 9 positions agree with TRBD1. J was trimmed by 6 bases and V by 9 bases; bases with no gene match: 6. In germline, CDR1 is MDHEN, CDR2 SYDVKM. This CDR3 comprises 12 residues. The CDR3 region is CASRTGESEQYF. DNA for the CDR3: TGTGCCAGTAGGACAGGGGAGTCCGAGCAGTACTTC.

The chain has TRBV5-1 and TRBJ2-5, with D uncertain. Germline V CDR1 and CDR2: SGHRS, YFSETQ. V was cut by 2 bases and J by 2 bases, with 13 bases left in between. The CDR3 runs 15 residues. The CDR3 nucleotides read TGCGCCAGCAGCTTTTTACGTCTACCTCAAGAGACCCAGTACTTC. It yields the protein CASSFLRLPQETQYF.

The chain combines TRBV4-1 with TRBJ2-5; possible D gene TRBD2, 7 bases. Germline V gene data show CDR1 as MGHRA and CDR2 as YSYEKL. The CDR3 is 14 amino acids. V lost 5 bases to trimming and J lost 5 bases, with 15 bases between them. The CDR3 protein is CASSDGRGPETQYF. In DNA, the CDR3 is TGCGCCAGCAGCGACGGGCGGGGGCCGGAGACCCAGTACTTC.